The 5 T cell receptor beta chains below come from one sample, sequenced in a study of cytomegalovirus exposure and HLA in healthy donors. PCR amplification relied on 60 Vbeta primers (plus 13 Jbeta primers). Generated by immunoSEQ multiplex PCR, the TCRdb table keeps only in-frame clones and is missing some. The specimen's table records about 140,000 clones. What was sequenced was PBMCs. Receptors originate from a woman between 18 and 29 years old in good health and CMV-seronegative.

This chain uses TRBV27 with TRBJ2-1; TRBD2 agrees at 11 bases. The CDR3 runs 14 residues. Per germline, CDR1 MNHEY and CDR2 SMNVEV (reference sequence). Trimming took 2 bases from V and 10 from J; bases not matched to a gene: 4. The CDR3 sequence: CASSLGTSGSEQFF. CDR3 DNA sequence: TGTGCCAGCAGTTTAGGGACTAGCGGTTCAGAGCAGTTCTTC.

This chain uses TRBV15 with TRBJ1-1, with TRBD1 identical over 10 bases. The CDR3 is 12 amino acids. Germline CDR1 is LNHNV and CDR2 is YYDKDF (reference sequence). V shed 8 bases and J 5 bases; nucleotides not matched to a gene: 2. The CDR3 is CATGQGGTEAFF. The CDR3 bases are TGTGCCACCGGACAGGGGGGAACTGAAGCTTTCTTT.

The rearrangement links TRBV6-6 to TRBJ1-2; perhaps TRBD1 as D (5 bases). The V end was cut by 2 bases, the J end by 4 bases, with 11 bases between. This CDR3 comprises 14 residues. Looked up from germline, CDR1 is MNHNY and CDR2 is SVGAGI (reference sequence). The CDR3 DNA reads TGTGCCAGCAGTTACAGGGACTTAAGCTATGGCTACACCTTC. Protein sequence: CASSYRDLSYGYTF.

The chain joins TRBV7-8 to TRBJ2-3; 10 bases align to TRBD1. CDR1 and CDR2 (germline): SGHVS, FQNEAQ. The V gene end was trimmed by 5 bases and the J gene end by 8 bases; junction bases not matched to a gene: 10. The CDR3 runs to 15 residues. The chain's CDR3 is CASSQHGTGDGTQYF. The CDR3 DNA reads TGTGCCAGCAGCCAACACGGGACAGGGGACGGTACGCAGTATTTT.

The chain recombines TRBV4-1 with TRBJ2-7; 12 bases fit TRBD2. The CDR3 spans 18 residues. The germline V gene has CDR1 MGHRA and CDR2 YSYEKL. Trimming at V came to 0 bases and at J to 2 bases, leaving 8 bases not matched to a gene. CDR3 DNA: TGCGCCAGCAGCCAAGAGGGGACTAGCGGGTTCCCGACCTACGAGCAGTACTTC. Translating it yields CASSQEGTSGFPTYEQYF.